The text below deals with one T cell receptor (beta chain). This specimen belongs to a study of blood T cell repertoires in COVID-19. Study as a whole: COVID-19 samples collected from the United States, Italy and Spain covered acute and convalescent phases.

Data came from immunoSEQ multiplex PCR; TCRdb stores just in-frame clones and leaves some out. The sample records 200,000 to 300,000 clones, approximately 89% being singletons. Sequencing input: peripheral blood. The clonotype comes from a woman aged 50 to 60 with acute or convalescent COVID-19.

The CDR3 DNA is TGTGCCAGCAGCTATCAGGGGGCGCATACTGAAGCTTTCTTT. Translated: CASSYQGAHTEAFF. The chain joins TRBV28 to TRBJ1-1, with 8 nucleotides matching TRBD1. This CDR3 is built from 14 residues. Germline V gives CDR1 MDHEN, CDR2 SYDVKM. V dropped 6 bases and J dropped 5; count of bases not matched to a gene: 8.